This T cell receptor beta chain is drawn from a study of T cell responses to AZD1222 COVID-19 vaccine. Findings of the study overall: As reported, nearly half of all spike-specific TCRs target variant regions that are unmutated. Among those given AZD1222, only five or six were seropositive at baseline. Samples come after the peak T cell response, not at day 14.

The data were produced by immunoSEQ multiplex PCR, yet TCRdb's version contains in-frame clones alone and is incomplete. Among 120,000 or so clones, around 92% were seen once, and the ten largest hold more than 6%. A note on this clone: Its specificity is unknown.

Germline CDR1 and CDR2: MNHEY and SVGAGI. The CDR3 has 15 residues. J was trimmed by 0 bases and V by 6 bases; bases with no gene match: 1. The study pooled second doses at about 4 or about 12 weeks. The TCR was taken from an adult who received the AZD1222 COVID-19 vaccine. Sequencing used peripheral blood, obtained 28 days after the second AZD1222 dose. The chain uses TRBV6-5 and TRBJ1-6; 8 bases fit TRBD1. CDR3 region: CASRDRGSYNSPLHF. The CDR3 DNA reads TGTGCCAGCAGAGACAGGGGCTCCTATAATTCACCCCTCCACTTT.